The 24 T cell receptor beta chains presented below share a single source sample, sequenced in a study of cytomegalovirus exposure and HLA in healthy donors. In the PCR, 60 Vbeta and 13 Jbeta primers were used. Repertoires were generated with immunoSEQ multiplex PCR, while TCRdb's copy carries only in-frame clones and drops some. Of tens of thousands of clones in the sample, over 75% were seen once. The sequencing sample was made of PBMCs. These receptors came from a male donor in good health and CMV-seronegative.

This chain joins TRBV29-1 and TRBJ2-7, with TRBD2 matching over 9 bases. The germline CDR1 and CDR2 sequences are SQVTM and ANQGSEA. V lost 5 bases, J lost 4 bases, and 6 bases stayed unmatched. This CDR3 contains 13 residues. CDR3 in DNA: TGCAGCGTTCTTAGCGGGGGAACTTACGAGCAGTACTTC. Residues: CSVLSGGTYEQYF.

V and J are TRBV7-3 and TRBJ1-1; D perhaps matches TRBD1 (6 bases). Germline V gene data show CDR1 as SGHTA and CDR2 as FQGTGA. The CDR3 has 15 amino acids. Trimming cost V 2 bases and J 0 bases, with 10 bases left between them. The CDR3, as DNA: TGTGCCAGCAGCTTACAGGGGCCCATGAACACTGAAGCTTTCTTT. The encoded protein is CASSLQGPMNTEAFF. Using reference TRBV7-3 and TRBJ1-1 for the parts outside the CDR3, the full variable domain is GAGVSQTPSNKVTEKGKYVELRCDPISGHTALYWYRQSLGQGPEFLIYFQGTGAADDSGLPNDRFFAVRPEGSVSTLKIQRTERGDSAVYLCASSLQGPMNTEAFFGQGTRLTVV.

This rearrangement joins TRBV6-5 to TRBJ1-6; TRBD1 aligns across 7 bases. The V gene end was trimmed by 7 bases and the J gene end by 13 bases; junction bases not matched to a gene: 10. The CDR3 sequence is 13 residues long. From germline, CDR1 is MNHEY and CDR2 SVGAGI. DNA of the CDR3: TGTGCCAGCAAGGACAGGCTCGATAGGCCCCTCCACTTT. It codes for CASKDRLDRPLHF.

V gene TRBV5-8 combines with J gene TRBJ1-1; TRBD1 matches at 9 bases. Trimming at V came to 2 bases and at J to 6 bases, leaving 2 bases not matched to a gene. The CDR3 covers 13 residues. Germline V gene lookup returns CDR1 SGHTS and CDR2 YDEGEE. In DNA form, the CDR3 reads TGTGCCAGCAGCTTACAGGGGGCCGCTGAAGCTTTCTTT. This gives the protein CASSLQGAAEAFF.

The V and J genes are TRBV10-3 and TRBJ2-7; 10 bases agree with TRBD1. The V gene's germline CDR1 is ENHRY and CDR2 SYGVKD. The CDR3 has 15 residues. Trimming cost V 5 bases and J 7 bases; bases outside gene matches: 11. CDR3 loop: CAISPPDRGAGEQYF. CDR3 nucleotides: TGTGCCATCAGTCCCCCGGACAGGGGGGCTGGGGAGCAGTACTTC.

The chain links TRBV6-5 to TRBJ1-1; D not resolved. Germline V gene lookup returns CDR1 MNHEY and CDR2 SVGAGI. CDR3 length: 13 amino acids. V lost 0 bases, J lost 6 bases, and 8 bases lay in between. CDR3 region: CASSYSHGAEAFF. In DNA form, the CDR3 reads TGTGCCAGCAGTTACTCGCACGGGGCTGAAGCTTTCTTT.

The V call is TRBV21-1, the J call TRBJ1-5; the D call TRBD1 from the table was never checked on the DNA. TRBV21-1 is designated a pseudogene. This CDR3 spans 14 amino acids. The CDR3 reads CASSHDRGNQSQHF. The CDR3 DNA sequence: TGTGCCAGCAGCCATGACAGGGGGAATCAGTCCCAGCATTTT.

This rearrangement joins TRBV5-1 to TRBJ1-2; a weak D match, TRBD1 (5 bases). Germline loops: CDR1 SGHRS, CDR2 YFSETQ. Between the trimmed V and J ends, which lost 2 bases and 3 bases, there was a span of 14 bases. CDR3 length: 15 residues. This chain's CDR3 is CASSFRQQADYGYTF. The CDR3 DNA is TGCGCCAGCAGCTTTCGACAACAGGCGGACTATGGCTACACCTTC.

J is TRBJ1-2 and V is TRBV29-1; D might be TRBD1 (6 bases). The V end was cut by 7 bases, the J end by 1 base, with 13 bases between. CDR1 SQVTM and CDR2 ANQGSEA come from the germline V gene. The CDR3 is made up of 13 amino acids. The CDR3 is CSANTGSNYGYTF. CDR3 sequence (DNA): TGCAGCGCAAACACAGGGAGTAACTATGGCTACACCTTC.

The genes are TRBV7-3 and TRBJ1-6; 8 bases agree with TRBD1. Germline V gene lookup returns CDR1 SGHTA and CDR2 FQGTGA. The CDR3 has 14 residues. Trimming took 4 bases from V and 6 from J; bases not matched to a gene: 2. CDR3 in amino acids: CASSSGGLNSPLHF. The CDR3, as DNA: TGTGCCAGCAGCTCAGGGGGCCTTAATTCACCCCTCCACTTT.

The rearrangement uses TRBV7-3 and TRBJ2-7, with D tentatively TRBD1 (6 bases). V shed 4 bases and J shed 3 bases, with 13 bases lying between them. Germline lookup yields CDR1 SGHTA and CDR2 FQGTGA. There are 14 residues in the CDR3. CDR3 in amino acids: CASSSDGRGYEQYF. DNA of the CDR3: TGTGCCAGCAGCTCCGACGGCAGGGGCTACGAGCAGTACTTC. Full variable domain (outside the CDR3, taken from reference TRBV7-3 and TRBJ2-7): GAGVSQTPSNKVTEKGKYVELRCDPISGHTALYWYRQSLGQGPEFLIYFQGTGAADDSGLPNDRFFAVRPEGSVSTLKIQRTERGDSAVYLCASSSDGRGYEQYFGPGTRLTVT.

V usage is TRBV6-6 and J usage is TRBJ2-5, with TRBD2 matching over 9 bases. Germline loops: CDR1 MNHNY, CDR2 SVGAGI (reference sequence). V lost 8 bases, J lost 3 bases, and 10 bases stayed unmatched. CDR3 size: 15 residues. CDR3 nucleotide sequence: TGTGCCAGCTACTGGCGGGGGGGCCTCGAAGAGACCCAGTACTTC. Translation gives CASYWRGGLEETQYF.

V gene TRBV27 combines with J gene TRBJ2-3; D is perhaps TRBD2 (5 bases). The CDR3 covers 18 residues. From germline, CDR1 is MNHEY and CDR2 SMNVEV (reference sequence). Trimming pared 4 bases from V and 6 bases from J, leaving 26 bases between. The CDR3 nucleotides read TGTGCCAGCAGTTCCTCCGCCGGGGTCGGCTTCCTGTATGATACGCAGTATTTT. This encodes CASSSSAGVGFLYDTQYF.

The chain carries TRBV11-2 and TRBJ1-2; 8 bases are shared with TRBD1. Germline CDR1 SGHAT, CDR2 FQNNGV. This CDR3 region has 15 residues. V was clipped by 5 bases and J by 3 bases; unmatched bases: 8. The CDR3 loop is CASSPRTGQHYGYTF. The DNA of the CDR3 is TGTGCCAGCAGCCCGCGGACAGGGCAACACTATGGCTACACCTTC.

A word on this clone: The same CDR3 arises from other DNA sequences in this sample as well. The V gene is TRBV5-5, the J gene TRBJ1-1; 7 bases agree with TRBD1. V lost 4 bases and J lost 2; bases outside the gene matches: 8. This CDR3 is built from 15 residues. CDR1 is SGHKS, CDR2 YYEKEE, per germline (reference sequence). The CDR3 loop reads CASSLTGTENTEAFF. CDR3 coding DNA: TGTGCCAGCAGCCTTACAGGGACAGAAAACACTGAAGCTTTCTTT.

The gene calls are TRBV19 and TRBJ2-5; 8 nucleotides match TRBD1. Germline V gene lookup returns CDR1 LNHDA and CDR2 SQIVND (reference sequence). The ends lost 7 bases at V and 2 bases at J; junction bases unmatched: 6. This CDR3 has 14 amino acids. CDR3 loop: CASTPRTGQETQYF. The CDR3 nucleotides read TGTGCCAGTACCCCTCGGACAGGGCAAGAGACCCAGTACTTC.

Concerning this clone: The identical CDR3 is also encoded by other nucleotide sequences in the sample. The chain links TRBV6-1 to TRBJ1-4, with D uncertain. The CDR3 totals 18 residues. V lost 3 bases to trimming and J lost 5 bases, with 22 bases between them. The germline CDR1 and CDR2 sequences are MNHNS and SASEGT. CDR3 amino acids: CASSDCPSLLVDNEKLFF. CDR3 bases: TGTGCCAGCAGTGACTGTCCAAGTCTCCTAGTCGACAATGAAAAACTGTTTTTT.

CDR3 loop: CAVKSSYNSPLHF. CDR3 nucleotides: TGTGCCGTAAAGAGCTCCTATAATTCACCCCTCCACTTT. The rearrangement joins TRBV15 to TRBJ1-6; D is uncertain. The CDR3 is 13 residues long. Germline lookup yields CDR1 LNHNV and CDR2 YYDKDF (reference sequence). V was cut by 11 bases and J by 0 bases, with 8 bases left in between.

This clone has just one count. The genes are TRBV19 and TRBJ1-4; 11 bases agree with TRBD1. V was clipped by 10 bases and J by 6 bases; unmatched bases: 7. Germline CDR1 and CDR2: LNHDA and SQIVND (reference sequence). The CDR3 is made up of 14 amino acids. The CDR3 DNA follows: TGTGCCACCGCGGACAGGGGGCGAGATGAAAAACTGTTTTTT. Amino acids: CATADRGRDEKLFF.

In nucleotides, the CDR3 is TGTGCCAGCCCCCCCCCGCCGGTGGGGAGTTCCTCACCCCTCCACTTT. Protein: CASPPPPVGSSSPLHF. The chain joins TRBV7-8 to TRBJ1-6; D remains ambiguous. Germline loops: CDR1 SGHVS, CDR2 FQNEAQ. Trimming cost V 8 bases and J 10 bases, with 24 bases left between them. This CDR3 contains 16 residues.

This clone was seen once. This sequence joins TRBV2 and TRBJ2-5, with 11 bases fitting TRBD2. The DNA end is a closer match to TRBJ2-7, so the J assignment may be wrong. This CDR3 has 16 residues. The germline CDR1 and CDR2 sequences are SNHLY and FYNNEI. The CDR3 loop reads CASILSGGAGDYEQYF. DNA of the CDR3: TGTGCCAGCATTCTTAGCGGGGGGGCTGGGGACTACGAGCAGTACTTC.

V and J are TRBV18 and TRBJ2-5; the match to TRBD2 covers 7 bases. The CDR3 is 16 amino acids. V lost 3 bases to trimming and J lost 2 bases; unmatched junction nucleotides: 9. Looked up from germline, CDR1 is KGHSH and CDR2 is LQKENI. The CDR3 DNA sequence: TGTGCCAGCTCACCGCCACGGGCTAGCGGTCAAGAGACCCAGTACTTC. It translates to CASSPPRASGQETQYF.

The genes are TRBV9 and TRBJ1-3; D remains unclear. From germline, CDR1 is SGDLS and CDR2 YYNGEE. This CDR3 contains 15 residues. V was clipped by 3 bases and J by 3 bases, with 13 bases between them. This CDR3 reads CASSGRLDGGNTIYF. The DNA for the CDR3 is TGTGCCAGCAGCGGCCGACTTGACGGTGGAAACACCATATATTTT.

There are a few counts of this clone. The rearrangement joins TRBV4-2 to TRBJ2-7, with 9 bases matching TRBD1. From germline, CDR1 is LGHNA and CDR2 YNFKEQ. V shed 1 base and J 7 bases; nucleotides not matched to a gene: 5. The CDR3 totals 14 residues. CDR3 loop: CASSQGTGDREQYF. The CDR3 coding sequence is TGTGCCAGCAGCCAAGGGACAGGGGATAGGGAGCAGTACTTC.